These 8 T cell receptor beta chains share one sample of origin, sequenced in a study of technical replicates of blood from a few donors. Data came from immunoSEQ multiplex PCR; TCRdb stores just in-frame clones and leaves some out. The sample holds approximately 85,000 clones, about 94% seen once. The sequencing sample was made of T cells isolated from PBMCs. These receptors were collected from a human donor in good health.

The chain is built from TRBV7-6 and TRBJ2-5; a possible D gene is TRBD2 (5 bases). This CDR3 contains 14 residues. V dropped 5 bases and J dropped 3 bases, with 13 bases sitting between them. The germline gives CDR1 SGHVS, CDR2 FNYEAQ. CDR3 nucleotide sequence: TGTGCCAGCAGCCCGGAACTAGGCGAAGAGACCCAGTACTTC. This translates into CASSPELGEETQYF.

In DNA, the CDR3 is TGTGCCAGCAGTGAATATCCAGGCAACTATGGCTACACCTTC. Protein sequence: CASSEYPGNYGYTF. The chain employs TRBV25-1 and TRBJ1-2; D not resolved. The CDR3 is 14 amino acids. In germline, CDR1 is MGHDK, CDR2 SYGVNS. Trimming stripped 0 bases from V and 2 bases from J, with 7 bases between.

The V and J genes are TRBV10-1 and TRBJ2-2; TRBD2 agrees at 9 bases. Germline CDR1 reads WNHNN; CDR2 reads SYGVQD (reference sequence). V was clipped by 6 bases and J by 4 bases; unmatched bases: 12. The CDR3 runs 17 residues. The CDR3 here is CASSPGVAGDRTGELFF. The DNA of the CDR3 is TGCGCCAGCAGCCCGGGGGTAGCGGGAGATCGCACCGGGGAGCTGTTTTTT.

The chain couples TRBV27 to TRBJ2-7; D possibly corresponds to TRBD1 (6 bases). CDR3 length equals 11 residues. Trimming stripped 5 bases from V and 6 bases from J, with 8 bases between. Germline CDR1 is MNHEY and CDR2 is SMNVEV (reference sequence). Written as DNA, the CDR3 is TGTGCCAGCAGTACAGGGCTCGAGCAGTACTTC. This encodes CASSTGLEQYF.

The CDR3 DNA reads as TGTGCCAGCAGTGATATAGCGGGGGGGGACGAGCAGTACTTC. Its translation is CASSDIAGGDEQYF. The chain joins TRBV6-1 to TRBJ2-7; TRBD2 matches 11 bases. Germline lookup yields CDR1 MNHNS and CDR2 SASEGT. The V gene end was trimmed by 3 bases and the J gene end by 5 bases; junction bases not matched to a gene: 3. The CDR3 loop spans 14 amino acids.

The chain couples TRBV2 to TRBJ1-1; no clear D. Germline lookup yields CDR1 SNHLY and CDR2 FYNNEI. V lost 6 bases and J lost 0, with 20 bases in between. The CDR3 has 17 residues. The CDR3 here is CASSRPVEWSMNTEAFF. The CDR3 DNA reads as TGTGCCAGCAGCCGTCCGGTGGAGTGGAGTATGAACACTGAAGCTTTCTTT.

The V and J genes are TRBV5-1 and TRBJ2-7, with 7 bases that match TRBD1. The CDR3 length is 15 residues. V lost 3 bases and J lost 5; bases outside the gene matches: 11. Germline V gene sequence: CDR1 SGHRS, CDR2 YFSETQ. CDR3 in amino acids: CASSSRWDRADEQYF. DNA for the CDR3: TGCGCCAGCAGCTCACGGTGGGACAGAGCCGACGAGCAGTACTTC.

The sample holds one count of this clone. The gene calls are TRBV2 and TRBJ2-3; TRBD2 agrees at 8 bases. There are 16 residues in the CDR3. Trimming removed 10 bases from V and 0 bases from J; junction bases left unmatched: 12. Germline V lookup: CDR1 SNHLY, CDR2 FYNNEI. CDR3 sequence: CAIPAVAGGSTDTQYF. CDR3 bases: TGTGCCATCCCCGCAGTGGCGGGGGGAAGCACAGATACGCAGTATTTT.